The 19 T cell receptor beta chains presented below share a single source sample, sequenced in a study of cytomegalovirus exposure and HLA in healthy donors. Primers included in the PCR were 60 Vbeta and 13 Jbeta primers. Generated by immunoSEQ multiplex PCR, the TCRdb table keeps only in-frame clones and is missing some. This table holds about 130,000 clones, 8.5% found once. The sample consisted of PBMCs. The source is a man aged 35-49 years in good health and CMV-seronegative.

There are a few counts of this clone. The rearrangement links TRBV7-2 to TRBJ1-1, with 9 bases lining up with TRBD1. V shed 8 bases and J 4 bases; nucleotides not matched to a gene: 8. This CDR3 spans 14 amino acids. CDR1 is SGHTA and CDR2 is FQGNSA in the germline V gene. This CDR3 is CASSGRDRVTEAFF. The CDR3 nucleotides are TGTGCCAGCTCCGGGCGGGACAGGGTCACTGAAGCTTTCTTT.

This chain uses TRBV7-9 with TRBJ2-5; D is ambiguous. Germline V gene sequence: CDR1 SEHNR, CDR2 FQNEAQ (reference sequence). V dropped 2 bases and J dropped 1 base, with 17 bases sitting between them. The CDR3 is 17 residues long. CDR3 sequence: CASSLPGGRPGQETQYF. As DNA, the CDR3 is TGTGCCAGCAGCTTACCCGGCGGCCGCCCGGGCCAAGAGACCCAGTACTTC. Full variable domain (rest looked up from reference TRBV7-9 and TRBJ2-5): DTGVSQNPRHKITKRGQNVTFRCDPISEHNRLYWYRQTLGQGPEFLTYFQNEAQLEKSRLLSDRFSAERPKGSFSTLEIQRTEQGDSAMYLCASSLPGGRPGQETQYFGPGTRLLVL.

CDR3 loop: CASGLAGQRNEQFF. The CDR3, as DNA: TGTGCCAGCGGGTTAGCGGGTCAGCGCAATGAGCAGTTCTTC. V is TRBV7-6 and J is TRBJ2-1; TRBD2 matches 7 bases. The CDR3 spans 14 residues. With V trimmed by 8 bases and J by 6 bases, 10 bases remained unmatched. CDR1 and CDR2 (germline): SGHVS, FNYEAQ.

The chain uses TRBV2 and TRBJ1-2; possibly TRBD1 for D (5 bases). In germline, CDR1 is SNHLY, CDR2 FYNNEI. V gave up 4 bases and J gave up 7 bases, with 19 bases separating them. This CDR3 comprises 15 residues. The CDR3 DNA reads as TGTGCCAGCAGTGGTCCCGGGACTGGGGAAGGTGGCTACACCTTC. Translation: CASSGPGTGEGGYTF.

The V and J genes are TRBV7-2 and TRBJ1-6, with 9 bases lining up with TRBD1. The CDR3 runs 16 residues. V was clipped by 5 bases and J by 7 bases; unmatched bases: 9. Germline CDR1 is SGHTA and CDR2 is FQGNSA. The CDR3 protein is CASSDRPGQGNSPLHF. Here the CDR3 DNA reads TGTGCCAGCAGCGATCGCCCGGGACAGGGAAATTCACCCCTCCACTTT.

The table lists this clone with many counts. The CDR3: CASSLNRGGNEQFF. In DNA form, the CDR3 reads TGTGCCAGCAGCTTAAACAGGGGTGGGAATGAGCAGTTCTTC. The chain carries TRBV7-8 and TRBJ2-1, with 7 bases aligning to TRBD1. The ends lost 2 bases at V and 7 bases at J; junction bases unmatched: 5. There are 14 residues in the CDR3. In germline, CDR1 is SGHVS, CDR2 FQNEAQ.

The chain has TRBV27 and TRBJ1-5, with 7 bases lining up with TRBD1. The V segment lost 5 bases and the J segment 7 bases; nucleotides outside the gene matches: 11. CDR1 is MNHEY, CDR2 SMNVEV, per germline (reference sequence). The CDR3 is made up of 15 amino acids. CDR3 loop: CASSPKTGVGQPQHF. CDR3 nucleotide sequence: TGTGCCAGCAGTCCAAAAACAGGGGTTGGGCAGCCCCAGCATTTT.

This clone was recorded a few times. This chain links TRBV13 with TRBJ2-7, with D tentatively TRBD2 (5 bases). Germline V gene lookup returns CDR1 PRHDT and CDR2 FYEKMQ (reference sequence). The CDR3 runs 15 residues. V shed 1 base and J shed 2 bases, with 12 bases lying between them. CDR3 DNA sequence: TGTGCCAGCAGCTTAGATACGGGGAACCCCTACGAGCAGTACTTC. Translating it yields CASSLDTGNPYEQYF.

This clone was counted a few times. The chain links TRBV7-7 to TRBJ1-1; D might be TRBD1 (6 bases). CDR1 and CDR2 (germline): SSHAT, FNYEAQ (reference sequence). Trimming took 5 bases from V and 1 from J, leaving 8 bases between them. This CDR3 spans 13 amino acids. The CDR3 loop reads CASSRTANTEAFF. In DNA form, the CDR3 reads TGTGCCAGCAGCAGGACAGCGAACACTGAAGCTTTCTTT.

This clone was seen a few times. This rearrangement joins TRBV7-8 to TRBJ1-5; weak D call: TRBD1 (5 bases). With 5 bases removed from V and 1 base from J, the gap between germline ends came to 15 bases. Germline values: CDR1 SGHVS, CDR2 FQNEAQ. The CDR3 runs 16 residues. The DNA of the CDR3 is TGTGCCAGCAGCCCCTGGGGAGGGGCAAGCAATCAGCCCCAGCATTTT. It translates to CASSPWGGASNQPQHF.

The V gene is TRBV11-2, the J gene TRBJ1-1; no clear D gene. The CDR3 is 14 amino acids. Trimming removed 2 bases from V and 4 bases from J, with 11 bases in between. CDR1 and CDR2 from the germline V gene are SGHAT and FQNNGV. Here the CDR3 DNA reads TGTGCCAGCAGCTTATCAGACCCGGGCACTGAAGCTTTCTTT. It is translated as CASSLSDPGTEAFF.

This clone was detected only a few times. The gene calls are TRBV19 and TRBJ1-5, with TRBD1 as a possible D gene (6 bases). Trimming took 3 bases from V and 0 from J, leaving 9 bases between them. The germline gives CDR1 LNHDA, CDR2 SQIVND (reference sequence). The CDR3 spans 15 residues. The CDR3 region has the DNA TGTGCCAGTAGTATTGGACAGTTTAGCAATCAGCCCCAGCATTTT. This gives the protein CASSIGQFSNQPQHF.

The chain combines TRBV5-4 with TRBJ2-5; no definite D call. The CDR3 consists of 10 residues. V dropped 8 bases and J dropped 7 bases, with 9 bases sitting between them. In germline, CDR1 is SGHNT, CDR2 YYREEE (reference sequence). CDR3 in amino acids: CASSPGTQYF. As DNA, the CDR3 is TGTGCCAGTTCACCGGGGACCCAGTACTTC.

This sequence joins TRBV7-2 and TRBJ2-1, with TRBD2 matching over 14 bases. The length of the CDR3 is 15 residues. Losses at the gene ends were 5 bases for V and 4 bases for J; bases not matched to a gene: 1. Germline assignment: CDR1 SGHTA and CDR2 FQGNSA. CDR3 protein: CASSGTSGGYNEQFF. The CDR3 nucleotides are TGTGCCAGCAGCGGGACTAGCGGGGGTTACAATGAGCAGTTCTTC.

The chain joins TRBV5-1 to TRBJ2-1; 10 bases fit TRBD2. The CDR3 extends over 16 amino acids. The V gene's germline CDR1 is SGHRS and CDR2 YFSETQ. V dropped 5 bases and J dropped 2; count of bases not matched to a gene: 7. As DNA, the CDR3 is TGCGCCAGCAGGGTTAATAGCGGGGGGCCCTACAATGAGCAGTTCTTC. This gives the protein CASRVNSGGPYNEQFF.

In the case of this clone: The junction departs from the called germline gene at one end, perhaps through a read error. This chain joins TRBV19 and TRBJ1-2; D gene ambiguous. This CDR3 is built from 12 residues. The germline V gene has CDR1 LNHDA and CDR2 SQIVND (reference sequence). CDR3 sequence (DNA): TGTGCCAGTAGTAACCCCAACTATTGCTACACCTTC. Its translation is CASSNPNYCYTF. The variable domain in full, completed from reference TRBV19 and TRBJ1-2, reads DGGITQSPKYLFRKEGQNVTLSCEQNLNHDAMYWYRQDPGQGLRLIYYSQIVNDFQKGDIAEGYSVSREKKESFPLTVTSAQKNPTAFYLCASSNPNYCYTFGSGTRLTVV.

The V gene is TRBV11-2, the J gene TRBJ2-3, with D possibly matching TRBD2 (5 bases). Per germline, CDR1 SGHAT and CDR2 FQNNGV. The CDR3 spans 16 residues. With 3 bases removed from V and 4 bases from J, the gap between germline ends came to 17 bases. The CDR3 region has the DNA TGTGCCAGCAGCTTGCGTGGGCGGGCCCAAGCAGATACGCAGTATTTT. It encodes CASSLRGRAQADTQYF.

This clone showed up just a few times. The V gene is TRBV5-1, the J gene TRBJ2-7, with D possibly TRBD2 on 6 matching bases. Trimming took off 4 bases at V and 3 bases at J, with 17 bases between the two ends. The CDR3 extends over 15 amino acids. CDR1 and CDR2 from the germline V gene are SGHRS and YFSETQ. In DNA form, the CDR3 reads TGCGCCAGCAGCCTCAGTGGGGGGTCCCACTACGAGCAGTACTTC. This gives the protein CASSLSGGSHYEQYF.

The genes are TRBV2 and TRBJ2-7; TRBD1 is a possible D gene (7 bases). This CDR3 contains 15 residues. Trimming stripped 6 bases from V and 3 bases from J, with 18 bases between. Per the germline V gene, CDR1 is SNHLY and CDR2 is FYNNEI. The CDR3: CASRGGGTGVYEQYF. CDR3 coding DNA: TGTGCCAGCAGGGGGGGAGGAACAGGGGTCTACGAGCAGTACTTC.